The clone carrying this T cell receptor beta chain was recorded only once. Its specificity is unknown. This entry comes from a study of CD8+ T cells in alopecia areata. cDNA prepared by RNA extraction and subsequent reverse transcription served as the template for sequencing. TCRdb's copy holds only in-frame clones and misses some; the assay was immunoSEQ multiplex PCR. The sample yields about 210,000 clones, 40% to 55% seen once. General study points: Among the cells sequenced in scalp samples are also the resident alphabeta T cells of normal skin. Lesional tissue from the scalp (especially in alopecia totalis/universalis) showed higher clonality than normal scalp.

Deletions cut 4 bases from V and 1 base from J, with 10 bases between. The CDR3 contains 14 residues. Looked up from germline, CDR1 is LNHDA and CDR2 is SQIVND (reference sequence). The treatment denotes: oral pan-JAK inhibitor, 5-10 mg twice daily. This TCR was recovered from a human donor with alopecia areata. This rearrangement joins TRBV19 to TRBJ2-5; D is unresolved. The material sequenced was CD4+ T cells sorted from blood, taken at approximately week 37, from a patient treated with tofacitinib. The CDR3 loop is CASSTGGSQETQYF. The CDR3 coding sequence is TGTGCCAGTAGTACCGGCGGAAGCCAAGAGACCCAGTACTTC.